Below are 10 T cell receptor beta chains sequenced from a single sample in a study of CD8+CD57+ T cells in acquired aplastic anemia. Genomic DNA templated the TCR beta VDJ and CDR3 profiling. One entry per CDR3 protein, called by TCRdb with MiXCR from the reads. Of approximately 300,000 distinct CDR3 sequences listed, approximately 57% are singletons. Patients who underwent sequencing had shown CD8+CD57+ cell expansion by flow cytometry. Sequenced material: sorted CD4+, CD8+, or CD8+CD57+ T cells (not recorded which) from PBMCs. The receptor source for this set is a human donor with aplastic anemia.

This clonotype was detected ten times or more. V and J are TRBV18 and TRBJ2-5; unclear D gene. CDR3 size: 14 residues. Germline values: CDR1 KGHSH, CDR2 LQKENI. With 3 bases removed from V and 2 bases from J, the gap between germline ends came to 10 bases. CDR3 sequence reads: CASSPNTPQETQYF. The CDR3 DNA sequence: TGTGCCAGCTCACCCAACACGCCGCAAGAGACCCAGTACTTC.

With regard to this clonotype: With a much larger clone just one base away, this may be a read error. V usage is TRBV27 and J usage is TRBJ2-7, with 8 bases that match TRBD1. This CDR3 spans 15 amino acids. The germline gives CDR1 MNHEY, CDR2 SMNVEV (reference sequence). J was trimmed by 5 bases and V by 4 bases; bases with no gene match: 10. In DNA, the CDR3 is TGTGCCAGCAGTTCATCCGGGACAGGAGTGAACGAGCAGTACTTC. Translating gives CASSSSGTGVNEQYF.

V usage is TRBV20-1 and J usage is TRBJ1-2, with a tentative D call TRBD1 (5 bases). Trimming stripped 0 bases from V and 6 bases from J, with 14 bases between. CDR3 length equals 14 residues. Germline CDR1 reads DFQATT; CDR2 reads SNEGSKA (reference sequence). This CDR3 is CSARDLTGHHGYTF. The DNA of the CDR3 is TGCAGTGCTAGAGACCTCACGGGGCATCATGGCTACACCTTC.

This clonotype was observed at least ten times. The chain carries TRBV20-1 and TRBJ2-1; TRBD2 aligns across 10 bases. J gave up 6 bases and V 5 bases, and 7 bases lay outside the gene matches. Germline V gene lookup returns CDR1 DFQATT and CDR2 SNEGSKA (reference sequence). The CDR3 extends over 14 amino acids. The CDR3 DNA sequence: TGCAGTGCTTTCCGTAGCGGGAGGTCCAATGAGCAGTTCTTC. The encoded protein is CSAFRSGRSNEQFF.

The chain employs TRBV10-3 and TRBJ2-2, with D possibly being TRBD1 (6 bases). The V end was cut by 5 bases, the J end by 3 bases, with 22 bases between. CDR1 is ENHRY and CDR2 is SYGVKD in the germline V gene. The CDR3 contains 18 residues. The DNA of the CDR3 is TGTGCCATCAGTCCGTGGACAGCCGAAGGGACACACACCGGGGAGCTGTTTTTT. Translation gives CAISPWTAEGTHTGELFF.

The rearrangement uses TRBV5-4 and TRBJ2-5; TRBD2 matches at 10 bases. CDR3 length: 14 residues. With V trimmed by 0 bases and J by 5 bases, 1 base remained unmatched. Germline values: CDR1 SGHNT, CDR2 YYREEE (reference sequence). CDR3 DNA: TGTGCCAGCAGCTTGGCAGCGGGGGGGGAGACCCAGTACTTC. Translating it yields CASSLAAGGETQYF.

The CDR3 sequence: CASSHSVGRRDTEAFF. The CDR3 nucleotides are TGTGCCAGCAGCCATTCGGTAGGGAGAAGGGACACTGAAGCTTTCTTT. The chain has TRBV7-9 and TRBJ1-1; D is uncertain. Trimming removed 5 bases from V and 3 bases from J, with 19 bases in between. Looked up from germline, CDR1 is SEHNR and CDR2 is FQNEAQ (reference sequence). There are 16 residues in the CDR3.

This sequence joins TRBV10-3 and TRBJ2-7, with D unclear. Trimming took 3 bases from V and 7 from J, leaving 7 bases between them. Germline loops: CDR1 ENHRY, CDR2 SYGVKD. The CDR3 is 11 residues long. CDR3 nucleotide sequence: TGTGCCATCAGTGACCGAGAAGAGCAGTACTTC. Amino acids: CAISDREEQYF.

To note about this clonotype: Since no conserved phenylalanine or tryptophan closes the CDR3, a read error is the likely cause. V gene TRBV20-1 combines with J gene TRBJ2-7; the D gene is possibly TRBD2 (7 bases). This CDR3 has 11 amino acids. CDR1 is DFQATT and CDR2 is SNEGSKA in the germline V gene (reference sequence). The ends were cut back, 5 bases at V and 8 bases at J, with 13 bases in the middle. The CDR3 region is CSAGGAQKQYC. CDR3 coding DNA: TGCAGTGCTGGGGGGGCGCAGAAGCAGTACTGC.

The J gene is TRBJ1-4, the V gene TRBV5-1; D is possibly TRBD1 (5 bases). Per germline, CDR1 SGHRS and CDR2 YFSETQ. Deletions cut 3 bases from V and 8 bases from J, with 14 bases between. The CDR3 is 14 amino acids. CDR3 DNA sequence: TGCGCCAGCAGCTCTCGGGGGGGTGGCGAAAAACTGTTTTTT. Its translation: CASSSRGGGEKLFF.